This entry lists 9 T cell receptor beta chains sequenced from one sample in a study of blood T cell repertoires in COVID-19. The repertoire was sequenced with immunoSEQ multiplex PCR; TCRdb's copy has only in-frame clones and lacks some. The sample lists around 250,000 clones, about 90% occurring once. The specimen was peripheral blood. These receptors came from a woman in her seventies with COVID-19, enrolled during active disease.

The CDR3 loop reads CASSYSIEFQQYF. The CDR3 coding sequence is TGTGCCAGCAGTTACTCGATAGAGTTTCAGCAGTACTTC. The chain combines TRBV6-5 with TRBJ2-7; D gene uncertain. From germline, CDR1 is MNHEY and CDR2 SVGAGI. This CDR3 has 13 amino acids. Trimming took off 0 bases at V and 8 bases at J, with 11 bases between the two ends.

The chain uses TRBV5-1 and TRBJ2-3; 7 bases map to TRBD2. Trimming removed 4 bases from V and 0 bases from J; junction bases left unmatched: 5. Germline V CDR1 and CDR2: SGHRS, YFSETQ. The CDR3 is 15 amino acids. CDR3 bases: TGCGCCAGCAGCCCGGATAGCGGGAGCACAGATACGCAGTATTTT. Amino acid sequence: CASSPDSGSTDTQYF. Variable domain in full (rest from reference TRBV5-1 and TRBJ2-3): KAGVTQTPRYLIKTRGQQVTLSCSPISGHRSVSWYQQTPGQGLQFLFEYFSETQRNKGNFPGRFSGRQFSNSRSEMNVSTLELGDSALYLCASSPDSGSTDTQYFGPGTRLTVL.

This clone occurred once. V usage is TRBV4-2 and J usage is TRBJ1-6; D remains unclear. With 4 bases removed from V and 5 bases from J, the gap between germline ends came to 6 bases. Germline V CDR1 and CDR2: LGHNA, YNFKEQ. This CDR3 contains 13 residues. DNA for the CDR3: TGTGCCAGCAGCCCTTCCCATAATTCACCCCTCCACTTT. This encodes CASSPSHNSPLHF.

As regards this clone: At one boundary the junction diverges from the germline segment, which might be a read error. The chain carries TRBV9 and TRBJ1-2; 8 bases are a match to TRBD1. The length of the CDR3 is 12 residues. CDR1 and CDR2 from the germline V gene are SGDLS and YYNGEE. As DNA, the CDR3 is TGTGCCAGCAGCCCCCAGACAGGGGTAAGAGTCTTC. It encodes CASSPQTGVRVF.

This rearrangement joins TRBV19 to TRBJ2-1, with D uncertain. This CDR3 comprises 15 residues. Germline CDR1 reads LNHDA; CDR2 reads SQIVND (reference sequence). The V end lost 2 bases, the J end lost 5 bases, and 13 bases lay between the germline ends. The CDR3 nucleotides read TGTGCCAGTAGTATAAATCTGGCGGCGAACAATGAGCAGTTCTTC. This sequence encodes CASSINLAANNEQFF.

CDR3 sequence reads: CASSPQGLGNTIYF. The DNA of the CDR3 is TGTGCCAGCTCACCCCAGGGGCTGGGAAACACCATATATTTT. This chain joins TRBV18 and TRBJ1-3, with a tentative D call TRBD1 (6 bases). The germline CDR1 and CDR2 sequences are KGHSH and LQKENI. Trimming stripped 3 bases from V and 4 bases from J, with 10 bases between. This CDR3 is 14 amino acids long.

The chain employs TRBV14 and TRBJ2-5; D is undetermined. The V end was cut by 2 bases, the J end by 7 bases, with 8 bases between. Germline V gene sequence: CDR1 SGHDN, CDR2 FVKESK. CDR3 size: 12 residues. The CDR3 loop reads CASSQPRMTQYF. In DNA form, the CDR3 reads TGTGCCAGCAGCCAACCCAGGATGACCCAGTACTTC.

The rearrangement joins TRBV24-1 to TRBJ1-4, with D maybe TRBD1 (5 bases). CDR1 KGHDR and CDR2 SFDVKD come from the germline V gene. The CDR3 extends over 14 amino acids. V was clipped by 2 bases and J by 8 bases, with 11 bases between them. The CDR3: CATSDSQGGEKLFF. CDR3 nucleotides: TGTGCCACCAGTGATTCCCAGGGAGGAGAAAAACTGTTTTTT.

The CDR3 region has the DNA TGTGCCAGTAGTTCGGGGACAGGGGGCGCTGGGGCCAACGTCCTGACTTTC. Translated: CASSSGTGGAGANVLTF. The chain joins TRBV19 to TRBJ2-6; TRBD1 matches 12 bases. Germline V gene lookup returns CDR1 LNHDA and CDR2 SQIVND (reference sequence). The J segment lost 2 bases and the V segment lost 5 bases, leaving 4 bases of the junction unmatched. The CDR3 length is 17 residues.